The 9 T cell receptor beta chains below were found in one sample sequenced in a study of blood T cell repertoires in COVID-19. The repertoire was sequenced with immunoSEQ multiplex PCR; TCRdb's copy has only in-frame clones and lacks some. The profile shows tens of thousands of clones, around 84% of them singletons. The source material was peripheral blood. The origin of the receptors is a woman aged 70-85 years in a cohort sampled during active COVID-19.

The J gene is TRBJ1-1, the V gene TRBV9; a possible D gene is TRBD1 (5 bases). V was clipped by 0 bases and J by 4 bases, with 10 bases between them. Germline V CDR1 and CDR2: SGDLS, YYNGEE. The CDR3 is made up of 14 amino acids. The CDR3 reads CASSVGRRGTEAFF. In DNA, the CDR3 is TGTGCCAGCAGCGTAGGGCGTAGGGGCACTGAAGCTTTCTTT.

The chain links TRBV28 to TRBJ1-5; a possible D gene is TRBD1 (5 bases). Germline CDR1 and CDR2: MDHEN and SYDVKM. V lost 5 bases and J 0 bases, leaving 8 bases between the germline ends. The CDR3 is made up of 14 amino acids. The CDR3 DNA sequence: TGTGCCAGCAGTGCCGACAGTAGCAATCAGCCCCAGCATTTT. Translated, it gives CASSADSSNQPQHF.

This rearrangement joins TRBV6-5 to TRBJ1-5, with 7 bases fitting TRBD1. CDR1 is MNHEY and CDR2 is SVGAGI in the germline V gene. The V gene end was trimmed by 7 bases and the J gene end by 0 bases; junction bases not matched to a gene: 6. CDR3 length: 15 residues. The DNA for the CDR3 is TGTGCCAGCAATAGACAGGGCCCTAGCAATCAGCCCCAGCATTTT. It encodes CASNRQGPSNQPQHF.

For the CDR3, the DNA is TGTGCCAGCAGGTCGGGACAGCAAGAGACCCAGTACTTC. Amino acids: CASRSGQQETQYF. J is TRBJ2-5 and V is TRBV28; 7 bases map to TRBD1. The CDR3 is made up of 13 amino acids. Germline values: CDR1 MDHEN, CDR2 SYDVKM. The junction had 3 bases not matched to a gene; V was cut back by 6 bases and J by 2 bases.

The V gene is TRBV7-3, the J gene TRBJ2-1; 7 bases match TRBD1. Trimming at V came to 4 bases and at J to 7 bases, leaving 10 bases not matched to a gene. Germline CDR1 and CDR2: SGHTA and FQGTGA. This CDR3 has 15 residues. The CDR3 DNA is TGTGCCAGCAGCTACCGACAGGGTCGGTTTAATGAGCAGTTCTTC. Translated, it gives CASSYRQGRFNEQFF.

This clone is deemed medium-sized. The CDR3 spells CASSRGTSYEQYF. In DNA, the CDR3 is TGTGCCAGCAGCCGCGGGACTTCATACGAGCAGTACTTC. V and J are TRBV6-5 and TRBJ2-7, with a weak D call TRBD2 (6 bases). The CDR3 is made up of 13 amino acids. In germline, CDR1 is MNHEY, CDR2 SVGAGI. The ends were cut back, 6 bases at V and 4 bases at J, with 13 bases in the middle.

This rearrangement joins TRBV3-1 (or the pseudogene TRBV3-2) to TRBJ2-1, with 11 bases lining up with TRBD2. Germline assignment: CDR1 LGHDT and CDR2 YNNKEL (reference sequence). Germline trimming cut 6 bases from V and 10 bases from J; bases unmatched to any gene: 2. The CDR3 is 12 residues long. The CDR3 protein is CASRLAGGEQFF. The CDR3 nucleotides are TGTGCCAGCAGATTAGCGGGAGGGGAGCAGTTCTTC.

This clone was observed a handful of times. The chain employs TRBV19 and TRBJ1-6, with D uncertain. The CDR3 covers 14 residues. Deletions cut 3 bases from V and 6 bases from J, with 9 bases between. CDR1 and CDR2 from the germline V gene are LNHDA and SQIVND (reference sequence). CDR3 bases: TGTGCCAGTAGTATCGGAGGGAGTAATTCACCCCTCCACTTT. Its protein product is CASSIGGSNSPLHF.

The V call is TRBV28, the J call TRBJ1-5; the match to TRBD1 covers 9 bases. Germline CDR1 is MDHEN and CDR2 is SYDVKM. This CDR3 is built from 18 residues. Trimming cost V 7 bases and J 0 bases; bases outside gene matches: 13. CDR3 region: CASTTPDRGLYSNQPQHF. DNA of the CDR3: TGTGCCAGCACCACCCCGGACAGGGGACTCTATAGCAATCAGCCCCAGCATTTT.